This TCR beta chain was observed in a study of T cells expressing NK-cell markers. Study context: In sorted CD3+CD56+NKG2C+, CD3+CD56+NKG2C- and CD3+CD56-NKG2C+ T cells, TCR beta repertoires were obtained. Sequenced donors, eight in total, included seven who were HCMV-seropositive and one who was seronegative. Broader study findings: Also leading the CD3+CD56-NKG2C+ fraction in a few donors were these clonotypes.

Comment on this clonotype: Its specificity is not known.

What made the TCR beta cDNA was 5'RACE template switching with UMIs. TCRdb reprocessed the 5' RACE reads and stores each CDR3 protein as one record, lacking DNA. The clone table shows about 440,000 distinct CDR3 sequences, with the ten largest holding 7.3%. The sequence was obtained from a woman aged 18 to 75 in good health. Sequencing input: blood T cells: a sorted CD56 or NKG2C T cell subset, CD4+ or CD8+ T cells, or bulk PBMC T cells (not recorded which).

This CDR3 is CASSQDARGDTEAFF. This chain connects TRBV4-3 to TRBJ1-1; the D call of TRBD1 rests on TCRdb alone, since no DNA is present to check it. CDR1 and CDR2 (germline): LGHNA, YSLEER. The CDR3 runs to 15 residues.